This T cell receptor (beta chain) was observed in a study of regulatory T cells in long-lasting Graves disease. The study's findings and limits: Preferential use of TRBV28, TRBJ1-2 and TRBJ2-5 was seen in persistent disease.

The germline V gene encodes CDR1 MNHEY and CDR2 SMNVEV (reference sequence). CDR3 length: 15 amino acids. Trimming took off 2 bases at V and 1 base at J, with 8 bases between the two ends. Investigators prepared the TCR beta libraries by applying iRepertoire HTBI primers and Arm-PCR of CDR3 regions. TCRdb re-called the multiplex PCR reads through MiXCR, storing one row per CDR3 protein. The table records hundreds of thousands of distinct CDR3 sequences, approximately 13% of them present only once. Details on this clonotype: Antigen specificity is unknown.

Time point noted: newly diagnosed GD, antithyroid drugs for less than 3 months. From RNA extracted from PBMCs, the TCR library was made. Separately, the same data were catalogued under a study of T cells in Graves' hyperthyroidism and ophthalmopathy. That investigation notes: The authors deemed Graves' hyperthyroidism stable absent ophthalmopathy progression within 18 months.

This TCR came from a young man with Graves disease. This specimen was peripheral blood mononuclear cells (PBMCs), taken at new diagnosis, from a patient treated with antithyroid drugs. V gene TRBV27 combines with J gene TRBJ2-2; D possibly corresponds to TRBD1 (5 bases). The CDR3 DNA reads TGTGCCAGCAGTTTAGCAGGGAAGAACACCGGGGAGCTGTTTTTT. Translation gives CASSLAGKNTGELFF.